These T cell receptor beta chains were read from a single sample in a study of cytomegalovirus exposure and HLA in healthy donors. TCRdb keeps only in-frame clones here, not all; method: immunoSEQ multiplex PCR. The repertoire holds 180,000 or so clones, with around nine tenths as singletons. Sequencing was carried out using PBMCs. All receptors derive from a man aged 30 to 39 in good health and CMV-seropositive. Each CDR3 is given with its conserved first and last residue. The order of the fields is D gene, V gene, J gene, CDR3 DNA, CDR3 protein. D genes are given only for firm matches.

>.|TRBV2|TRBJ2-7
TGTGCCAGCAGTGTATTATTGCCTTACGAGCAGTACTTC
CASSVLLPYEQYF
>.|TRBV2|TRBJ1-6
TGTGCCAGCAGTGGGGGAGACGGTTCACCCCTCCACTTT
CASSGGDGSPLHF
>.|TRBV5-1|TRBJ2-1
TGCGCCAGCAGCTCCCTAGCCGGGACTGTTGCGAATGAGCAGTTCTTC
CASSSLAGTVANEQFF
>.|TRBV7-3|TRBJ1-2
TGTGCCAGCAGCTCCGGACTGTTTGGCTACACCTTC
CASSSGLFGYTF
>.|TRBV6-4|TRBJ2-7
TGTGCCAGCAGAGTATACGAGCAGTACTTC
CASRVYEQYF
>TRBD1|TRBV6-1|TRBJ2-1
TGTGCCAGCAGAAAAGACAGGGGGCCCCACAATGAGCAGTTCTTC
CASRKDRGPHNEQFF
>.|TRBV5-6|TRBJ1-6
TGTGCCAGCCATTGGGGGCCCAATTCACCCCTCCACTTT
CASHWGPNSPLHF
>.|TRBV5-1|TRBJ2-5
TGCGCCAGCAGCGGACGGACCGCCAAAGAGACCCAGTACTTC
CASSGRTAKETQYF
>.|TRBV6-1|TRBJ1-2
TGTGCCAGCAGTGAAGCCCGGGAAGAGGATCTCTATGGCTACACCTTC
CASSEAREEDLYGYTF
>.|TRBV15|TRBJ2-7
TGTGCCACCAGCTCCAGCACACCCACCTACGAGCAGTACTTC
CATSSSTPTYEQYF
>.|TRBV7-2|TRBJ2-7
TGTGCCAGCAGCTTACGCAGGGAGATCTACGAGCAGTACTTC
CASSLRREIYEQYF
>.|TRBV5-1|TRBJ1-3
TGCGCCAGCAGCTTGGGAGGGTCCGGAAACACCATATATTTT
CASSLGGSGNTIYF